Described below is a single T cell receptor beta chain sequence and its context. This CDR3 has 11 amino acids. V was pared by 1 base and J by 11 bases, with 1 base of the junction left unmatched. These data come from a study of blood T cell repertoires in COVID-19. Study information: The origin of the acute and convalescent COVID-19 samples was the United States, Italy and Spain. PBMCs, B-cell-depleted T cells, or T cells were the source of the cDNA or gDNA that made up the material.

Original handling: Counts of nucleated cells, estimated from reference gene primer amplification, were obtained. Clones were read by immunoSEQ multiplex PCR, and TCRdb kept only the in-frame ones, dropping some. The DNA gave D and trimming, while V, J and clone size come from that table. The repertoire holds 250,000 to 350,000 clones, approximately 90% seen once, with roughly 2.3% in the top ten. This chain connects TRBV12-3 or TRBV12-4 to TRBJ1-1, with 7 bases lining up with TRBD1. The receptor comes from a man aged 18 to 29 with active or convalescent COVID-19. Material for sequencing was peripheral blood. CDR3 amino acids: CASSLGTGAFF. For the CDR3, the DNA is TGTGCCAGCAGTTTAGGGACAGGCGCTTTCTTT.